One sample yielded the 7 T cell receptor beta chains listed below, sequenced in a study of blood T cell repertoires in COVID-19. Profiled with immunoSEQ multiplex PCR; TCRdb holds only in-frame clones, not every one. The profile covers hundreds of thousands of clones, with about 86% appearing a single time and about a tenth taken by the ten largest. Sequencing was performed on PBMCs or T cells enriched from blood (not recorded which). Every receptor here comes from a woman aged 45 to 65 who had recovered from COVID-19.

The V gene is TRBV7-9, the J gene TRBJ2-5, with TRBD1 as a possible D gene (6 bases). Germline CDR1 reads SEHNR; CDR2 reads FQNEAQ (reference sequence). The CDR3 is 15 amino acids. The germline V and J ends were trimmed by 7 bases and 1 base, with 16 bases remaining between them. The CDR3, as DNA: TGTGCCAGCAACCTCGCACAGGGATTCCAAGAGACCCAGTACTTC. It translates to CASNLAQGFQETQYF.

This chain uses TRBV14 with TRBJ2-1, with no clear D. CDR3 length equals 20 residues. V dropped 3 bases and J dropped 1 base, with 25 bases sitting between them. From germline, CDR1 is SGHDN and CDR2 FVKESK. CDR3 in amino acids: CASSQIPLEQIFGSYNEQFF. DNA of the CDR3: TGTGCCAGCAGCCAGATCCCGCTAGAGCAGATCTTTGGTTCCTACAATGAGCAGTTCTTC.

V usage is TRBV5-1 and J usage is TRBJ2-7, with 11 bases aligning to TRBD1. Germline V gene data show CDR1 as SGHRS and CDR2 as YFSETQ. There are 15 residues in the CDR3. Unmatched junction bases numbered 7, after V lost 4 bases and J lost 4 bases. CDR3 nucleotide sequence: TGCGCCAGCAGCCACGGACAGGGGGCCTTATACGAGCAGTACTTC. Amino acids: CASSHGQGALYEQYF.

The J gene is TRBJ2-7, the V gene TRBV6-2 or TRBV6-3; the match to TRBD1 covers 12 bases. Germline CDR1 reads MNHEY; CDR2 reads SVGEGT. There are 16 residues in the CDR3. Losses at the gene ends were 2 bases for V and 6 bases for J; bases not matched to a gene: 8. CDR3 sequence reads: CASSYEWGQGAAEQYF. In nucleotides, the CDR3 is TGTGCCAGCAGTTACGAGTGGGGACAGGGGGCGGCCGAGCAGTACTTC.

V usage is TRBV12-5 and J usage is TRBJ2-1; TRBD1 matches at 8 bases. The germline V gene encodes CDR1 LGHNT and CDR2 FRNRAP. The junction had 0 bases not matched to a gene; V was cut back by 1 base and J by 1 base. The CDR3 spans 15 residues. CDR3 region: CASGLDRGSYNEQFF. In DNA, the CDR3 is TGTGCTAGTGGTTTGGACAGGGGGTCCTACAATGAGCAGTTCTTC.

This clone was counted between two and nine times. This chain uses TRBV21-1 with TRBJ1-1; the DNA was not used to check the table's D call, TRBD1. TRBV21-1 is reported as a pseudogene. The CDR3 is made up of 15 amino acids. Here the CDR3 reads CASSGRQGPDTEAFF. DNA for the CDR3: TGTGCCAGCAGCGGCCGACAGGGGCCGGACACTGAAGCTTTCTTT.

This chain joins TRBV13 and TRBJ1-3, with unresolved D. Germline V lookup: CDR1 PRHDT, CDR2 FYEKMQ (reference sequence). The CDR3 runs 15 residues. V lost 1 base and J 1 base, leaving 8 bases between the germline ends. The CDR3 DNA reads TGTGCCAGCAGCTTAGTCTACGGTTCTGGAAACACCATATATTTT. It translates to CASSLVYGSGNTIYF. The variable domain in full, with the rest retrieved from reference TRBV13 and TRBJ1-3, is AAGVIQSPRHLIKEKRETATLKCYPIPRHDTVYWYQQGPGQDPQFLISFYEKMQSDKGSIPDRFSAQQFSDYHSELNMSSLELGDSALYFCASSLVYGSGNTIYFGEGSWLTVV.